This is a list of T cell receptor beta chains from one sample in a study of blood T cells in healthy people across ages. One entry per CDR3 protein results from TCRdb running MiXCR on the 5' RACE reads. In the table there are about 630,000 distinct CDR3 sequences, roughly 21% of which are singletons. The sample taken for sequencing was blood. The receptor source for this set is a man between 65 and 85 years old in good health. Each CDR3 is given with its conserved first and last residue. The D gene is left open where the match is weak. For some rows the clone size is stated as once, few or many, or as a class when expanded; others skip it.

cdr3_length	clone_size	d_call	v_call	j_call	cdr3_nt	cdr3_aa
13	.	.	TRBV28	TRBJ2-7	TGTGCCAGCAGCCTAGGAGCATACAATGAGCACTTCTTC	CASSLGAYNEHFF
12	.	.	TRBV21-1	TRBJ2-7	TGTGCCAGCTCGGCGACTCCCGACGAGCAGTACTTC	CASSATPDEQYF
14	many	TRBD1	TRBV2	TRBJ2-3	TGTGCCAGCAGTGGGGACAGGGGAACAGATACGCAGTATTTT	CASSGDRGTDTQYF
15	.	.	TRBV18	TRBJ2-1	TGTGCCAGCTCACCCATCGGGGGCTCCTACAATGAGCAGTTCTTC	CASSPIGGSYNEQFF
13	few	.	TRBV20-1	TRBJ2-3	TGCAGTGCTGCCGACTTAGAAACAGATACGCAGTATTTT	CSAADLETDTQYF
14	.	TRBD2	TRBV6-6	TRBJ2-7	TGTGCCAGCTATGAGACTAGCGGATCCTACGAGCAGTACTTC	CASYETSGSYEQYF
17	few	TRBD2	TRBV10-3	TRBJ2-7	TGTGCCATCAGCCTACTAGCGGGAGAGAGGAAGTCCTACGAGCAGTACTTC	CAISLLAGERKSYEQYF
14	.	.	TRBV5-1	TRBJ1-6	TGCGCCATCAGAGTCTCCCGGGGAGATTCACCCTTCCACTTT	CAIRVSRGDSPFHF
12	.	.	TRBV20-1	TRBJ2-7	TGCAGTGCCTTGTCAGGGGACTACGAGCAGTACTTC	CSALSGDYEQYF
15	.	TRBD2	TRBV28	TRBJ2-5	TGTGCCAGCAGTCTAGCGGGAGGGCCGTTAGAGACCCAGTACTTC	CASSLAGGPLETQYF
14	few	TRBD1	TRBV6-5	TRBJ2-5	TGTGCCAGCTGTGGGACAGGAGTGAGGGAGACCCAGTACTTC	CASCGTGVRETQYF
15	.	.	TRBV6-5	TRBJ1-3	TGTGCCAGCAGCCGATCAGGGACTACTGGAAACACCATATATTTT	CASSRSGTTGNTIYF
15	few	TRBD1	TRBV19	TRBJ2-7	TGTGCCAGTAGTATGCTTGCAGGGGGCCTCCACGAGCAGTACTTC	CASSMLAGGLHEQYF
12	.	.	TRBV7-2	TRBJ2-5	TGTGTCAGCAGCTTAAACGAAGAGACCCAGTACTTC	CVSSLNEETQYF
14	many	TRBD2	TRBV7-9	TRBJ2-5	TGTGCCAGCAGCATCGGGACTAGTTTAGAGACCCAGTACTTC	CASSIGTSLETQYF
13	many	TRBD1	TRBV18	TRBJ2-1	TGCGCCAGCAGCCCGGGACAGGGCAATGAGCAGTTCTTC	CASSPGQGNEQFF
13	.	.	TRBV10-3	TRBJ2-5	TGTGCCATCAGTGAGTCGAATTCAGAGACCCAGTACTTC	CAISESNSETQYF
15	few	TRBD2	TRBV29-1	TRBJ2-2	TGCAGCGTGCAGCTAGCGGTTCCGAACACCGGGGAGCTGTTTTTT	CSVQLAVPNTGELFF
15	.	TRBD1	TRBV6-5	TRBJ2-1	TGTGCCAGCAGTTCATCCGGGACAGCTTACAATGAGCAGTTCTTC	CASSSSGTAYNEQFF
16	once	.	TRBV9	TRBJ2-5	TGTGCCAGCAGCGTAGCTATCAGGGGATGCAAAGAGACCCAGTACTTC	CASSVAIRGCKETQYF
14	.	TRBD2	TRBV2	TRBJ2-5	TGTGCCAGCAGTAAACGGGGGGGAGAAGAGACCCAGTACTTC	CASSKRGGEETQYF
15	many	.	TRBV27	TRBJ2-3	TGTGCCAGCAGTTTGGGTCAGACTAGCACAGATACGCAGTATTTT	CASSLGQTSTDTQYF
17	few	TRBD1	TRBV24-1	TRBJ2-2	TGTGCCACCAGTGACATGGGGACAGGGAAGTTTCCCGGGGAGCTGTTTTTT	CATSDMGTGKFPGELFF
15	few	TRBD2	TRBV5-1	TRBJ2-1	TGCGCCAGCAGCTTGTCGGTGGCTAGCGGCTATGAGCAGTTCTTC	CASSLSVASGYEQFF
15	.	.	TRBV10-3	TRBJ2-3	TGTGCCATCAGTGAGTCGATGGCGGTCTCAGATACGCAGTATTTT	CAISESMAVSDTQYF
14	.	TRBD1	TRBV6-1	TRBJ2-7	TGTGCCACCAACCTTCGTCAGGGGGCGGACGAGCAGTACTTC	CATNLRQGADEQYF
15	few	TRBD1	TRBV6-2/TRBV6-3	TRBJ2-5	TGTGCCAGCAGTTGGGGACAGGGGGAAACGGAGACCCAGTACTTC	CASSWGQGETETQYF
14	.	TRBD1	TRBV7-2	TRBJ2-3	TGTGCCAGCAGCCCACAGGGGGCGGCAGATACGCAGTATTTT	CASSPQGAADTQYF
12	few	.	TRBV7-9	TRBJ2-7	TGTGCCAGCAGCTCCTGGACCGGCGAGCAGTACTTC	CASSSWTGEQYF
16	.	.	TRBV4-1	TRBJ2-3	TGCGCCAGCAGCCAAGGTTCCGATACGGCGACAGATACGCAGTATTTT	CASSQGSDTATDTQYF
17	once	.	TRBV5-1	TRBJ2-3	TGCGCCAGCAGCGTGGGACTGACCCCATCGAGCACAGATACGCAGTATTTT	CASSVGLTPSSTDTQYF
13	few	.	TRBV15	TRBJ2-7	TGTGCCACCAGCAGAGATCCGAACGCCCGGTGGTACTTC	CATSRDPNARWYF
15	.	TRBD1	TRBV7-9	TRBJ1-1	TGTGCCAGCAGCCCCGCCGGGACAGGGCACACTGAAGCTTTCTTT	CASSPAGTGHTEAFF
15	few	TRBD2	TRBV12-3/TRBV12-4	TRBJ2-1	TGTGCCAGCAGTTTAGCCGGGACTAGCGCGGATAAGCAGTTCTTC	CASSLAGTSADKQFF
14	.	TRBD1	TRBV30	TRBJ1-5	TGTGCCTGGAGTAACCAGGGGGCTGGACAGCCCCAGCATTTT	CAWSNQGAGQPQHF
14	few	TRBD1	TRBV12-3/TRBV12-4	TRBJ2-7	TGTGCCAGCAAGATGGGACAGGCCTCCTACGAGCAGTACTTC	CASKMGQASYEQYF